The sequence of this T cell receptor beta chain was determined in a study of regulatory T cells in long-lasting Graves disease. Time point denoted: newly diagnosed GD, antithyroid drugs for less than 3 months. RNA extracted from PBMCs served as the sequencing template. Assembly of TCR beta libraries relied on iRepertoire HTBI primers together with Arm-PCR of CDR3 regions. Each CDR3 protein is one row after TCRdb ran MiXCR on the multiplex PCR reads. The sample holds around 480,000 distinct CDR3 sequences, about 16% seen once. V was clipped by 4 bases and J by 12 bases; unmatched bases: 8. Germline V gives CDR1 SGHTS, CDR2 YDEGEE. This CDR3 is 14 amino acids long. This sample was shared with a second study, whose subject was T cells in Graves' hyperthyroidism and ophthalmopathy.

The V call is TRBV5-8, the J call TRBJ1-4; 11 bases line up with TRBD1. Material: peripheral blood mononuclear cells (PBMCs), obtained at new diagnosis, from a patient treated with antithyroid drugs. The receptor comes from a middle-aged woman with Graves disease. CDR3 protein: CASSLGTGGTELFF. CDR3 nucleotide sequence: TGTGCCAGCAGCCTCGGGACAGGGGGAACGGAACTGTTTTTT.